The 25 T cell receptor beta chains listed next were all sequenced from one sample in a study of blood T cell repertoires in COVID-19 (dated by TCRdb to the early 2020s). Libraries were made using the immunoSEQ multiplex PCR assay. As stored in TCRdb, this immuneACCESS dataset retains in-frame rearrangements with V and J assigned. A fraction of the clones does not appear; measured against another copy, unresolved V genes explain less than half of the discrepancy, and the remainder lacks a known reason. The sample records about 360,000 clones, approximately 85% of which are singletons. The ten largest clonotypes hold about 2.1% of the sample. Sequencing was carried out using PBMCs or T cells enriched from blood (not recorded which). The receptor source for this set is a middle-aged woman with acute COVID-19.

This chain uses TRBV7-9 with TRBJ1-2, with D unclear. V was pared by 5 bases and J by 2 bases, with 9 bases between. The germline CDR1 and CDR2 sequences are SEHNR and FQNEAQ (reference sequence). The CDR3 covers 13 residues. CDR3 nucleotides: TGTGCCAGCAGCCTCGACGGGAACTATGGCTACACCTTC. Amino acid sequence: CASSLDGNYGYTF. Using reference TRBV7-9 and TRBJ1-2 for the parts outside the CDR3, the full variable domain is DTGVSQNPRHKITKRGQNVTFRCDPISEHNRLYWYRQTLGQGPEFLTYFQNEAQLEKSRLLSDRFSAERPKGSFSTLEIQRTEQGDSAMYLCASSLDGNYGYTFGSGTRLTVV.

The sample holds one count of this clone. At one of its ends the junction is not consistent with the germline gene, which may arise from a read error. The chain is built from TRBV7-9 and TRBJ2-1, with TRBD2 matching over 10 bases. The CDR3 is 12 amino acids. CDR1 is SEHNR, CDR2 FQNEAQ, per germline (reference sequence). DNA for the CDR3: TGTGCCAGCAGCTTAACCGGGACTAGCGCAGTCTTC. This sequence encodes CASSLTGTSAVF.

This chain connects TRBV29-1 to TRBJ1-1; 10 bases line up with TRBD1. The ends lost 6 bases at V and 5 bases at J; junction bases unmatched: 6. CDR3 length: 13 residues. Germline lookup yields CDR1 SQVTM and CDR2 ANQGSEA. CDR3 sequence reads: CSVGTGARTEAFF. The DNA for the CDR3 is TGCAGCGTCGGGACAGGGGCGCGGACTGAAGCTTTCTTT.

The genes are TRBV29-1 and TRBJ2-7, with D perhaps matching TRBD1 (6 bases). The CDR3 runs 11 residues. V was trimmed by 5 bases and J by 3 bases, leaving 8 bases between them. Germline V gives CDR1 SQVTM, CDR2 ANQGSEA. The CDR3 here is CSVRQDYEQYF. In DNA form, the CDR3 reads TGCAGCGTTCGACAGGACTACGAGCAGTACTTC.

The chain combines TRBV10-1 with TRBJ2-6; D is undetermined. This CDR3 region has 15 residues. V gave up 3 bases and J gave up 1 base, with 7 bases separating them. The germline V gene has CDR1 WNHNN and CDR2 SYGVQD (reference sequence). In DNA form, the CDR3 reads TGCGCCAGCAGTGATCCAAAATCTGGGGCCAACGTCCTGACTTTC. Its translation is CASSDPKSGANVLTF.

V is TRBV10-3 and J is TRBJ1-1, with TRBD1 matching 7 bases. This CDR3 is 14 amino acids long. The V segment lost 5 bases and the J segment 0 bases; nucleotides outside the gene matches: 3. Germline CDR1 and CDR2: ENHRY and SYGVKD. The CDR3, as DNA: TGTGCCATCAGTTTGGGACAGATGAACACTGAAGCTTTCTTT. It yields the protein CAISLGQMNTEAFF.

Only one count was recorded for this clone. The genes are TRBV30 and TRBJ1-5; TRBD1 aligns across 10 bases. Germline CDR1 reads GTSNPN; CDR2 reads SVGIG (reference sequence). After removal of 4 bases from V and 6 bases from J, the junction contained 6 bases not matched to a gene. There are 14 residues in the CDR3. CDR3 sequence: CAWTAGQGVQPQHF. DNA of the CDR3: TGTGCCTGGACGGCTGGACAGGGGGTTCAGCCCCAGCATTTT.

The chain carries TRBV7-9 and TRBJ2-5, with 7 bases lining up with TRBD2. Trimming cost V 3 bases and J 2 bases; bases outside gene matches: 3. CDR3 size: 14 residues. The germline CDR1 and CDR2 sequences are SEHNR and FQNEAQ (reference sequence). CDR3 DNA: TGTGCCAGCAGCTTGGCGGGGGTTCAAGAGACCCAGTACTTC. Translated, it gives CASSLAGVQETQYF.

Only a few counts were recorded for this clone. The same CDR3 arises from other DNA sequences in this sample as well. V and J are TRBV7-9 and TRBJ1-3, with 11 bases identical to TRBD1. CDR3 length: 15 amino acids. The V segment lost 4 bases and the J segment 3 bases; nucleotides outside the gene matches: 2. Germline CDR1 SEHNR, CDR2 FQNEAQ (reference sequence). CDR3 in amino acids: CASSWGQGDGNTIYF. The DNA for the CDR3 is TGTGCCAGCAGCTGGGGACAGGGGGATGGAAACACCATATATTTT.

This rearrangement joins TRBV6-6 to TRBJ1-6, with D maybe TRBD1 (6 bases). CDR1 is MNHNY and CDR2 is SVGAGI in the germline V gene (reference sequence). V was cut by 4 bases and J by 6 bases, with 16 bases left in between. This CDR3 region has 16 residues. Here the CDR3 reads CASSFVGLGANSPLHF. The CDR3 nucleotides are TGTGCCAGCAGTTTCGTCGGGTTGGGGGCTAATTCACCCCTCCACTTT.

V is TRBV5-5 and J is TRBJ1-6, with 9 bases fitting TRBD1. J was trimmed by 7 bases and V by 5 bases; bases with no gene match: 7. CDR1 and CDR2 (germline): SGHKS, YYEKEE (reference sequence). The CDR3 totals 15 residues. CDR3 region: CASRIRDRANSPLHF. CDR3 DNA sequence: TGTGCCAGCAGGATCCGGGACAGGGCAAATTCACCCCTCCACTTT.

The chain is built from TRBV25-1 and TRBJ2-1; 11 bases line up with TRBD1. This CDR3 spans 16 amino acids. Germline CDR1 and CDR2: MGHDK and SYGVNS. After removal of 2 bases from V and 6 bases from J, the junction contained 6 bases not matched to a gene. This CDR3 is CASSEAGTGGFNEQFF. The DNA for the CDR3 is TGTGCCAGCAGTGAAGCCGGGACAGGGGGATTCAATGAGCAGTTCTTC.

The V call is TRBV5-1, the J call TRBJ1-1; D is unresolved. Trimming removed 4 bases at V and 0 bases at J, with 10 bases between. Looked up from germline, CDR1 is SGHRS and CDR2 is YFSETQ. The CDR3 has 14 residues. The chain's CDR3 is CASSLTAMNTEAFF. CDR3 coding DNA: TGCGCCAGCAGCCTAACAGCCATGAACACTGAAGCTTTCTTT.

This clone was found once. The chain has TRBV5-1 and TRBJ1-4, with 10 bases lining up with TRBD1. J gave up 7 bases and V 3 bases, and 9 bases lay outside the gene matches. Germline CDR1 and CDR2: SGHRS and YFSETQ. This CDR3 comprises 16 residues. CDR3 sequence (DNA): TGCGCCAGCAGCTCAGGGACAGGGGTTCATGGTGAAAAACTGTTTTTT. It is translated as CASSSGTGVHGEKLFF. The whole variable domain, remainder taken from reference TRBV5-1 and TRBJ1-4, is KAGVTQTPRYLIKTRGQQVTLSCSPISGHRSVSWYQQTPGQGLQFLFEYFSETQRNKGNFPGRFSGRQFSNSRSEMNVSTLELGDSALYLCASSSGTGVHGEKLFFGSGTQLSVL.

This clone was picked up a small number of times. The CDR3, as DNA: TGTGCCATCAGTGAGAGGGGCAGGGGCTATGGCTACACCTTC. This gives the protein CAISERGRGYGYTF. The chain couples TRBV10-3 to TRBJ1-2, with a weak D call TRBD1 (6 bases). This CDR3 region has 14 residues. Germline V gene lookup returns CDR1 ENHRY and CDR2 SYGVKD. The V end was cut by 2 bases, the J end by 4 bases, with 11 bases between.

This sequence joins TRBV2 and TRBJ2-7; D gene uncertain. The CDR3 runs 11 residues. Germline values: CDR1 SNHLY, CDR2 FYNNEI. The ends were cut back, 5 bases at V and 5 bases at J, with 7 bases in the middle. The CDR3 DNA reads TGTGCCAGCAGTCGACAAAACGAGCAGTACTTC. Encoded protein: CASSRQNEQYF.

V gene TRBV6-5 combines with J gene TRBJ1-6; TRBD1 agrees at 7 bases. Trimming took 6 bases from V and 7 from J; bases not matched to a gene: 6. The CDR3 extends over 14 amino acids. Germline lookup yields CDR1 MNHEY and CDR2 SVGAGI. In DNA, the CDR3 is TGTGCCAGCAGCAAACAGGGGTTGAATTCACCCCTCCACTTT. This translates into CASSKQGLNSPLHF.

The rearrangement joins TRBV21-1 to TRBJ1-2; the table's TRBD1 call for D was not verified on the DNA. TRBV21-1 is termed a pseudogene. The CDR3 consists of 14 residues. The CDR3, as DNA: TGTGCCAGCAGCAACCAGAAAGAGGACAATGGCTACACCTTC. It translates to CASSNQKEDNGYTF.

V gene TRBV18 combines with J gene TRBJ1-2, with 7 bases identical to TRBD1. CDR1 and CDR2 (germline): KGHSH, LQKENI. The J segment lost 7 bases and the V segment lost 4 bases, leaving 9 bases of the junction unmatched. The CDR3 is 14 residues long. The CDR3 protein is CASSLDTGDIGYTF. CDR3 nucleotides: TGTGCCAGCTCACTCGATACAGGGGATATTGGCTACACCTTC.

There are a few counts of this clone. The CDR3 here is CASSYSTTGDTEAFF. The CDR3 nucleotides are TGTGCCAGCAGTTACTCGACAACAGGGGACACTGAAGCTTTCTTT. The chain joins TRBV6-5 to TRBJ1-1; 7 bases map to TRBD1. Germline values: CDR1 MNHEY, CDR2 SVGAGI. Losses at the gene ends were 0 bases for V and 3 bases for J; bases not matched to a gene: 4. CDR3 size: 15 residues.

This chain connects TRBV10-3 to TRBJ2-1; D is possibly TRBD1 (5 bases). Germline loops: CDR1 ENHRY, CDR2 SYGVKD. The CDR3 has 14 residues. V gave up 6 bases and J gave up 0 bases, with 9 bases separating them. Here the CDR3 DNA reads TGTGCCATCAGACGACAGAGCTCCTACAATGAGCAGTTCTTC. It is translated as CAIRRQSSYNEQFF.

This clone was seen a single time. The rearrangement links TRBV5-1 to TRBJ1-5; perhaps TRBD1 as D (5 bases). The CDR3 consists of 14 residues. Germline CDR1 is SGHRS and CDR2 is YFSETQ. Trimming pared 2 bases from V and 3 bases from J, leaving 9 bases between. CDR3 region: CASSFGGVNQPQHF. The CDR3 coding sequence is TGCGCCAGCAGCTTTGGAGGGGTCAATCAGCCCCAGCATTTT.

The table lists this clone with many counts. J is TRBJ1-3 and V is TRBV7-9; tentative D call: TRBD1 (6 bases). The germline gives CDR1 SEHNR, CDR2 FQNEAQ (reference sequence). The CDR3 consists of 15 residues. V was cut by 5 bases and J by 0 bases, with 11 bases left in between. The CDR3 here is CASSAGQHSGNTIYF. The CDR3 DNA reads as TGTGCCAGCAGCGCCGGACAGCACTCTGGAAACACCATATATTTT.

This clone was detected only once. The rearrangement joins TRBV7-2 to TRBJ1-6, with D possibly matching TRBD1 (5 bases). The CDR3 is made up of 15 amino acids. Germline-derived CDR1 and CDR2 are SGHTA and FQGNSA. V was shortened by 2 bases and J by 5 bases, with 10 bases between the two germline ends. Here the CDR3 reads CASSLMGGDNSPLHF. CDR3 DNA sequence: TGTGCCAGCAGCTTAATGGGAGGGGATAATTCACCCCTCCACTTT. Looking up the rest from reference TRBV7-2 and TRBJ1-6 gives the full variable domain: GAGVSQSPSNKVTEKGKDVELRCDPISGHTALYWYRQSLGQGLEFLIYFQGNSAPDKSGLPSDRFSAERTGGSVSTLTIQRTQQEDSAVYLCASSLMGGDNSPLHFGNGTRLTVT.

This CDR3 reads CASSQTGFTGELFF. Written as DNA, the CDR3 is TGTGCCAGCAGTCAGACAGGGTTCACCGGGGAGCTGTTTTTT. The chain has TRBV6-4 and TRBJ2-2; 7 bases agree with TRBD1. The CDR3 is 14 amino acids. Trimming at V came to 5 bases and at J to 4 bases, leaving 4 bases not matched to a gene. Germline values: CDR1 MRHNA, CDR2 SNTAGT.